This TCR beta chain was found in a study of radiotherapy plus CTLA-4 blockade in lung cancer. With respect to this clone: The antigen remains unidentified.

The CDR3 runs to 18 residues. V lost 2 bases to trimming and J lost 9 bases; unmatched junction nucleotides: 16. Germline V CDR1 and CDR2: KGHSH, LQKENI. General observations from the study: Early blood T cell clone changes and increased post-radiation serum interferon-beta were reportedly the strongest response predictors.

TCRdb keeps only in-frame clones here, not all; method: immunoSEQ multiplex PCR. The sample yields approximately 60,000 clones, about 72% seen once. The sequencing used peripheral blood, collected from a patient treated with radiotherapy plus ipilimumab. The chain uses TRBV18 and TRBJ1-6; TRBD1 matches at 7 bases. This receptor was identified in a human donor with non-small cell lung cancer who had a complete response to radiotherapy plus ipilimumab. The CDR3 nucleotides are TGTGCCAGCTCACCAGGGGCCCGGGACAGAGGTAGGGGTTCACCCCTCCACTTT. This codes for CASSPGARDRGRGSPLHF.